This TCR beta chain was identified in a study of blood T cell repertoires in COVID-19. In the study overall: PBMCs, B-cell-depleted T cells, or T cells provided the cDNA or gDNA that made up the material.

CDR1 SGHKS and CDR2 YYEKEE come from the germline V gene (reference sequence). V shed 2 bases and J shed 0 bases, with 9 bases lying between them. This CDR3 is 14 amino acids long. Authors' methods: Amplification from reference gene primers served as the basis for estimated nucleated cell counts. Sequencing used immunoSEQ multiplex PCR; TCRdb keeps in-frame clones, though not all of them. The DNA was the basis for D and trimming; V, J and clone size are from that table. The repertoire holds approximately 88,000 clones, with more than 75% as singletons. The source of this sequence is a woman aged 80 or over with active or convalescent COVID-19. V gene TRBV5-5 combines with J gene TRBJ2-7; D not certain. Sequenced sample: peripheral blood. This CDR3 reads CASSLNPSSYEQYF. The CDR3 DNA sequence: TGTGCCAGCAGCTTAAACCCGAGCTCCTACGAGCAGTACTTC.